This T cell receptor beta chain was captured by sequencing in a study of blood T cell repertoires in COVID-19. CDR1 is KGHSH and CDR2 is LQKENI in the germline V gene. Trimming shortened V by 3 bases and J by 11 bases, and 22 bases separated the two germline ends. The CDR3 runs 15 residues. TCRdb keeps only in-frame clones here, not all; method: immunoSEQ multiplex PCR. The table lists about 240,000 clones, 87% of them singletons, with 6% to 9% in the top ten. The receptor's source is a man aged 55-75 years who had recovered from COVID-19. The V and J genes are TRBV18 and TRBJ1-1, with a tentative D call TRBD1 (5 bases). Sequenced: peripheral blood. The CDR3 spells CASSPPGLRRMRAFF. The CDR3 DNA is TGTGCCAGCTCACCTCCGGGACTCCGGAGGATGCGGGCTTTCTTT.